What follows are 14 T cell receptor beta chains derived from one specimen sequenced in a study of identical twins. TCRdb called the 5' RACE reads again in MiXCR, with one record for every CDR3 protein. The data contain 1.5 million to 2 million distinct CDR3 sequences, about 31% of them seen just once; the ten biggest clones take up about 0.27%. The sample taken for sequencing was cord blood. The receptors here all came from a newborn girl in good health.

This clonotype was seen a single time. The CDR3 nucleotides read TGTGCCAGCAGTGAAGCCCTACAGGGTGGTCAGCCCCAGCATTTT. This sequence encodes CASSEALQGGQPQHF. The chain is built from TRBV2 and TRBJ1-5; possible D gene TRBD1, 6 bases. CDR1 is SNHLY, CDR2 FYNNEI, per germline. The CDR3 has 15 amino acids. V was pared by 0 bases and J by 6 bases, with 12 bases between.

V usage is TRBV7-2 and J usage is TRBJ1-3; 7 bases are shared with TRBD1. Germline-derived CDR1 and CDR2 are SGHTA and FQGNSA. The CDR3 spans 16 residues. The V and J ends lost 0 bases and 1 base, in that order; junction bases with no gene match: 3. The CDR3 sequence is CASSLAGGMSGNTIYF. Written as DNA, the CDR3 is TGTGCCAGCAGCTTAGCAGGGGGCATGTCTGGAAACACCATATATTTT.

This clonotype occurred many times. V gene TRBV27 combines with J gene TRBJ2-5; maybe TRBD1 (5 bases). The germline V and J ends were trimmed by 6 bases and 1 base, with 15 bases remaining between them. This CDR3 comprises 15 residues. CDR1 and CDR2 (germline): MNHEY, SMNVEV (reference sequence). The chain's CDR3 is CASSFTGRLQETQYF. The CDR3 DNA reads as TGTGCCAGCAGCTTTACAGGTCGGCTCCAAGAGACCCAGTACTTC.

Of note for this clonotype: A much more abundant neighbour one base away suggests this may be a read error. The V call is TRBV12-3 or TRBV12-4, the J call TRBJ2-7; the D gene is possibly TRBD2 (6 bases). The ends were cut back, 7 bases at V and 7 bases at J, with 17 bases in the middle. The CDR3 contains 13 residues. The DNA of the CDR3 is TGTGCCAGCACCCTATTGGAGGGTCATGAGCAGTACTTC. It specifies CASTLLEGHEQYF.

The chain employs TRBV4-2 and TRBJ2-7, with D possibly TRBD2 on 5 matching bases. This CDR3 contains 14 residues. Deletions cut 0 bases from V and 6 bases from J, with 12 bases between. In germline, CDR1 is LGHNA, CDR2 YNFKEQ. CDR3 in DNA: TGTGCCAGCAGCCAAGACATCCGAGCGGCCGAGCAGTACTTC. This codes for CASSQDIRAAEQYF.

The chain couples TRBV2 to TRBJ2-1; possibly TRBD2 for D (7 bases). The CDR3 runs 15 residues. CDR1 is SNHLY, CDR2 FYNNEI, per germline. V lost 7 bases and J 3 bases, leaving 16 bases between the germline ends. The CDR3 nucleotides read TGTGCCAGCAATCTCCGCGGGGGCCTCTACAATGAGCAGTTCTTC. It specifies CASNLRGGLYNEQFF.

The chain links TRBV4-2 to TRBJ1-1; weak D call: TRBD1 (5 bases). The germline V and J ends were trimmed by 1 base and 0 bases, with 15 bases remaining between them. The CDR3 is 17 residues long. The germline V gene has CDR1 LGHNA and CDR2 YNFKEQ. The CDR3, as DNA: TGTGCCAGCAGCCAAGTGAGGCAGGGTGTTCTGAACACTGAAGCTTTCTTT. Translation gives CASSQVRQGVLNTEAFF.

This chain links TRBV3-1 with TRBJ2-5; 7 nucleotides align to TRBD1. The J call is doubtful: the DNA matches TRBJ2-1 better. The germline V gene has CDR1 LGHDT and CDR2 YNNKEL (reference sequence). This CDR3 region has 15 residues. Here the CDR3 DNA reads TGTGCCAGCAGCGCCCCAGGCCAGGGGGATGAGACCCAGTTCTTC. Protein: CASSAPGQGDETQFF.

This clonotype appeared a few times. The chain joins TRBV3-1 to TRBJ2-1; 8 nucleotides match TRBD2. V shed 4 bases and J 9 bases; nucleotides not matched to a gene: 14. Germline V lookup: CDR1 LGHDT, CDR2 YNNKEL (reference sequence). The CDR3 loop spans 16 amino acids. The CDR3 here is CASSRLTGTSGIEQFF. The CDR3 DNA is TGTGCCAGCAGCCGTCTAACCGGGACTAGTGGGATTGAGCAGTTCTTC.

The chain uses TRBV7-2 and TRBJ2-3; 12 bases are shared with TRBD2. This CDR3 spans 17 amino acids. Germline assignment: CDR1 SGHTA and CDR2 FQGNSA. V trimming: 3 bases; J trimming: 2 bases; junction bases outside the gene matches: 6. CDR3: CASSFGLAGTPTDTQYF. Here the CDR3 DNA reads TGTGCCAGCAGCTTCGGACTAGCGGGGACCCCCACAGATACGCAGTATTTT.

A few counts support this clonotype. The genes are TRBV2 and TRBJ2-7; TRBD2 agrees at 15 bases. CDR3 size: 19 residues. Germline-derived CDR1 and CDR2 are SNHLY and FYNNEI. The junction had 10 bases not matched to a gene; V was cut back by 4 bases and J by 0 bases. The CDR3 DNA reads as TGTGCCAGCAGTGTTAAAGGGACTAGCGGGGGGCCAAGCTCCTACGAGCAGTACTTC. Protein: CASSVKGTSGGPSSYEQYF.

This clonotype was counted only a few times. The gene calls are TRBV28 and TRBJ2-2, with a tentative D call TRBD2 (5 bases). The germline CDR1 and CDR2 sequences are MDHEN and SYDVKM. The CDR3 consists of 14 residues. V lost 8 bases and J 4 bases, leaving 14 bases between the germline ends. DNA of the CDR3: TGTGCCAGCCACGGGGTGGGGTGCACCGGGGAGCTGTTTTTT. Translating gives CASHGVGCTGELFF.

The chain employs TRBV21-1 and TRBJ1-3; the table's D gene call, TRBD1, was not cross checked with the DNA. TRBV21-1 is reported as a pseudogene. This CDR3 spans 18 amino acids. This CDR3 reads CASRQGMYRTGAGNTIYF. CDR3 coding DNA: TGTGCCAGCAGGCAAGGGATGTACCGCACCGGGGCTGGAAACACCATATATTTT.

The gene calls are TRBV28 and TRBJ2-7; TRBD2 aligns across 7 bases. Trimming cost V 6 bases and J 0 bases; bases outside gene matches: 11. The V gene's germline CDR1 is MDHEN and CDR2 SYDVKM. CDR3 length: 16 amino acids. CDR3 DNA sequence: TGTGCCAGCAGAGTCTCATCGACTAGCCTCTCCTACGAGCAGTACTTC. Translation: CASRVSSTSLSYEQYF.